This record covers a single T cell receptor beta chain. These data come from a study of CD8 T cells in ankylosing spondylitis. The CDR3 runs to 14 residues. Germline V gene sequence: CDR1 SNHLY, CDR2 FYNNEI. V shed 3 bases and J shed 0 bases, with 6 bases lying between them. Each CDR3 protein is one row after TCRdb ran MiXCR on the 5' RACE reads. The table lists under 250,000 distinct CDR3 sequences, more than 25% of them singletons. The sequencing sample was made of blood, either unsorted or a sorted T cell fraction (not recorded which). This TCR was sampled from a male donor with ankylosing spondylitis or in good health (not recorded which). This rearrangement joins TRBV2 to TRBJ1-3; D gene unclear. The CDR3: CASSEGSSGNTIYF. The CDR3 DNA reads as TGTGCCAGCAGTGAGGGCAGCTCTGGAAACACCATATATTTT.